Included here is one TCR beta chain sequence, with context. This sample is part of a study of blood T cell repertoires in COVID-19. Original handling: Estimation of nucleated cell counts was performed using reference gene primer amplification. Profiling relied on immunoSEQ multiplex PCR, and the TCRdb table lists in-frame clones only, not all of them. V and J calls and clone size come straight from that table; D and trimming were deduced from the DNA. The sample carries 150,000 to 200,000 clones, about nine tenths recorded once. J lost 11 bases, V lost 6 bases, and 8 bases had no gene match. The CDR3 is 12 residues long. Germline V CDR1 and CDR2: MNHNY, SVGAGI (reference sequence).

The receptor was isolated from a man aged 40-55 years with acute or convalescent COVID-19. Sequences were obtained from peripheral blood. The chain employs TRBV6-6 and TRBJ1-1; 8 positions agree with TRBD1. The CDR3 nucleotides read TGTGCCAGCAGCTCGGGACAGGTAGTGGCTTTCTTT. This encodes CASSSGQVVAFF.